Described below is a single T cell receptor (beta chain) sequence and its context. The V and J ends lost 5 bases and 6 bases respectively, with 14 bases between them. Germline loops: CDR1 LNHDA, CDR2 SQIVND (reference sequence). The CDR3 length is 15 residues. This sample was taken from a study of control samples from healthy donors and cancer patients. The protocol was immunoSEQ multiplex PCR, while the TCRdb copy is restricted to in-frame clones and leaves out a portion. The sample has some 150,000 clones, roughly nine tenths seen once. The clonotype was recovered from a man aged 18 to 29 in good health. The J gene is TRBJ1-6, the V gene TRBV19; the D gene is possibly TRBD1 (5 bases). The sequenced sample was blood. The chain's CDR3 is CASSPGQEINSPLHF. As DNA, the CDR3 is TGTGCCAGTAGTCCAGGACAAGAAATTAATTCACCCCTCCACTTT.